The 13 T cell receptor beta chains listed next were all sequenced from one sample in a study of T cell responses to AZD1222 COVID-19 vaccine. Assay used: immunoSEQ multiplex PCR; TCRdb lists only in-frame clones, some missing. Among some 71,000 clones, roughly nine tenths were seen once, and the ten largest hold approximately 30%. The sample in question was peripheral blood, obtained 28 days after the second AZD1222 dose. These receptors all stem from an adult who received the AZD1222 COVID-19 vaccine.

V and J are TRBV4-1 and TRBJ1-2, with a weak D call TRBD1 (5 bases). The CDR3 totals 13 residues. V gave up 0 bases and J gave up 3 bases, with 5 bases separating them. CDR1 and CDR2 from the germline V gene are MGHRA and YSYEKL. The CDR3 region is CASSQDRDYGYTF. CDR3 nucleotides: TGCGCCAGCAGCCAAGACAGGGACTATGGCTACACCTTC.

V usage is TRBV4-2 and J usage is TRBJ2-7; 11 nucleotides agree with TRBD1. V shed 0 bases, J shed 4 bases, and the junction held 8 bases outside the gene matches. The CDR3 consists of 17 residues. Germline values: CDR1 LGHNA, CDR2 YNFKEQ. DNA for the CDR3: TGTGCCAGCAGCCAAGACAGGTCCGGGACAGGGGGTTACGAGCAGTACTTC. Translation: CASSQDRSGTGGYEQYF.

This rearrangement joins TRBV19 to TRBJ1-1; possible D gene TRBD1, 6 bases. Trimming cost V 7 bases and J 4 bases, with 13 bases left between them. Germline V gene lookup returns CDR1 LNHDA and CDR2 SQIVND (reference sequence). The CDR3 spans 13 residues. The CDR3 protein is CASTQGPPTEAFF. In nucleotides, the CDR3 is TGTGCCAGTACACAGGGTCCCCCCACTGAAGCTTTCTTT.

The chain is built from TRBV28 and TRBJ1-5; no reliable D call. CDR3 size: 15 residues. The germline V gene has CDR1 MDHEN and CDR2 SYDVKM. V lost 5 bases and J 2 bases, leaving 13 bases between the germline ends. DNA of the CDR3: TGTGCCAGCAGTCCCCTCGTTAGGGGCAATCAGCCCCAGCATTTT. Protein: CASSPLVRGNQPQHF.

The gene calls are TRBV7-2 and TRBJ2-7; 10 bases fit TRBD1. The CDR3 extends over 15 amino acids. Trimming cost V 5 bases and J 4 bases; bases outside gene matches: 8. The germline CDR1 and CDR2 sequences are SGHTA and FQGNSA. CDR3 coding DNA: TGTGCCAGCAGCCCGCCGGGACAGGGGTTGTACGAGCAGTACTTC. Its protein is CASSPPGQGLYEQYF. Full variable domain (rest looked up from reference TRBV7-2 and TRBJ2-7): GAGVSQSPSNKVTEKGKDVELRCDPISGHTALYWYRQSLGQGLEFLIYFQGNSAPDKSGLPSDRFSAERTGGSVSTLTIQRTQQEDSAVYLCASSPPGQGLYEQYFGPGTRLTVT.

This sequence joins TRBV11-3 and TRBJ1-6, with a tentative D call TRBD1 (6 bases). Trimming took off 4 bases at V and 9 bases at J, with 19 bases between the two ends. In germline, CDR1 is SGHNT, CDR2 YENEEA. CDR3 length: 16 amino acids. CDR3 sequence: CASSSRRGQISSPLHF. CDR3 nucleotide sequence: TGTGCCAGCAGCTCACGACGCGGACAGATATCTTCACCCCTCCACTTT.

The chain employs TRBV19 and TRBJ1-2; TRBD1 matches at 7 bases. J was trimmed by 7 bases and V by 4 bases; bases with no gene match: 3. The CDR3 covers 12 residues. Germline-derived CDR1 and CDR2 are LNHDA and SQIVND (reference sequence). CDR3 bases: TGTGCCAGTAGTACAGACAGGGTTGGCTACACCTTC. As protein: CASSTDRVGYTF.

V usage is TRBV24-1 and J usage is TRBJ2-3, with D possibly TRBD1 on 6 matching bases. Germline V lookup: CDR1 KGHDR, CDR2 SFDVKD. V lost 4 bases and J lost 4, with 20 bases in between. This CDR3 spans 17 amino acids. In nucleotides, the CDR3 is TGTGCCACCAGTGAGGCCGGGACAAAGGCAGGGCCAGATACGCAGTATTTT. Encoded protein: CATSEAGTKAGPDTQYF.

The chain combines TRBV25-1 with TRBJ2-7, with no clear D. V was cut by 5 bases and J by 3 bases, with 5 bases left in between. CDR3 length: 11 amino acids. Germline V gene sequence: CDR1 MGHDK, CDR2 SYGVNS. Here the CDR3 DNA reads TGTGCCAGCAGTCCTAGCTACGAGCAGTACTTC. Encoded protein: CASSPSYEQYF.

This sequence joins TRBV2 and TRBJ1-1; D is unresolved. In germline, CDR1 is SNHLY, CDR2 FYNNEI. CDR3 length: 12 residues. V lost 7 bases and J 0 bases, leaving 6 bases between the germline ends. The CDR3 here is CASTRVNTEAFF. Written as DNA, the CDR3 is TGTGCCAGCACTAGAGTGAACACTGAAGCTTTCTTT.

The rearrangement links TRBV19 to TRBJ2-7; D unclear. The CDR3 has 12 amino acids. Germline CDR1 is LNHDA and CDR2 is SQIVND (reference sequence). Trimming shortened V by 2 bases and J by 7 bases, and 9 bases separated the two germline ends. The CDR3 here is CASSIWGEEQYF. The CDR3 coding sequence is TGTGCCAGTAGTATATGGGGTGAAGAGCAGTACTTC. Variable domain in full (rest from reference TRBV19 and TRBJ2-7): DGGITQSPKYLFRKEGQNVTLSCEQNLNHDAMYWYRQDPGQGLRLIYYSQIVNDFQKGDIAEGYSVSREKKESFPLTVTSAQKNPTAFYLCASSIWGEEQYFGPGTRLTVT.

The CDR3 DNA reads as TGTGCCAGCAGTTTAGGCACAGATACGCAGTATTTT. It encodes CASSLGTDTQYF. V is TRBV28 and J is TRBJ2-3, with D hard to call. The CDR3 extends over 12 amino acids. Trimming left V 2 bases short and J 1 base short, with 1 base between. Looked up from germline, CDR1 is MDHEN and CDR2 is SYDVKM.

This sequence joins TRBV5-1 and TRBJ2-5, with 7 nucleotides matching TRBD1. In germline, CDR1 is SGHRS, CDR2 YFSETQ. The CDR3 is made up of 14 amino acids. The trim removed 7 bases at V and 6 bases at J, leaving 12 bases unmatched. In nucleotides, the CDR3 is TGCGCCAGCCAAGCGTTAGGGGGCTTAAAGACCCAGTACTTC. This encodes CASQALGGLKTQYF.